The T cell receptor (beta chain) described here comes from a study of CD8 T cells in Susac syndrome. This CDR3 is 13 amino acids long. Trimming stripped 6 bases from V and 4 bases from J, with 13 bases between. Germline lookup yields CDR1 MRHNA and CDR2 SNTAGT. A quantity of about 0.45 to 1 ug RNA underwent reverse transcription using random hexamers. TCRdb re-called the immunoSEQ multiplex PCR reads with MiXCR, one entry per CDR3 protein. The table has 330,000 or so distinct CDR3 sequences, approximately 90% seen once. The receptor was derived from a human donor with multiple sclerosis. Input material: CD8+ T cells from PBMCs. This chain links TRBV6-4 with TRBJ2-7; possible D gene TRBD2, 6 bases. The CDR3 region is CASSRDAGYEQYF. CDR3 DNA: TGTGCCAGCAGCCGGGACGCGGGATACGAGCAGTACTTC.